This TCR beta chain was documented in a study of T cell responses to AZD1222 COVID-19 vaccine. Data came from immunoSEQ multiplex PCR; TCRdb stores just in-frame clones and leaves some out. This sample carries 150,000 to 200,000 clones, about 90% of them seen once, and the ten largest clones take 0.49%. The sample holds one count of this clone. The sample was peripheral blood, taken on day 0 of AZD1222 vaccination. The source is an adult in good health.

The CDR3 is CASSIRGGAEAFF. CDR3 nucleotides: TGTGCCAGTAGTATAAGGGGGGGAGCTGAAGCTTTCTTT. The rearrangement links TRBV19 to TRBJ1-1, with a tentative D call TRBD1 (6 bases). The germline gives CDR1 LNHDA, CDR2 SQIVND (reference sequence). This CDR3 is 13 amino acids long. Trimming left V 2 bases short and J 6 bases short, with 10 bases between.